This TCR beta chain was obtained from a study of T cell repertoires in cytomegalovirus infection. On the study more broadly: Indicated by public TCR beta signatures were CMV infection and matching HLA type.

CDR1 is SQVTM, CDR2 ANQGSEA, per germline. V lost 3 bases to trimming and J lost 3 bases; unmatched junction nucleotides: 2. The length of the CDR3 is 13 residues. Study results and limitations: Dominant in the ex vivo response were TCR beta clonotypes restricted by HLA-C and specific for CMV. Cumulative public TCR beta family frequency identified CMV carriers with the relevant HLA.

This clonotype was seen a handful of times. Its target is unknown. In TCRdb, the reads were re-called with MiXCR into one record per CDR3 protein. The repertoire consists of 200,000 to 300,000 distinct CDR3 sequences, with roughly 13% occurring once and the leading ten covering around 8.8%. The TCR sequence derives from a human donor in good health (CMV status not recorded). Some clones in this sample may be carry-over from other donors' samples. The V gene is TRBV29-1, the J gene TRBJ2-3, with TRBD2 matching 8 bases. Sequencing used PBMCs. The CDR3: CSVDSGRTDTQYF. The CDR3, as DNA: TGCAGCGTTGACAGCGGGAGAACAGATACGCAGTATTTT.